This record covers a single TCR beta chain. Its antigen is still unknown. The data are from a study of T cell responses to AZD1222 COVID-19 vaccine. Clones were sequenced by immunoSEQ multiplex PCR, and TCRdb holds only the in-frame ones, with some missing. The sample shows under 200,000 clones, 90% of them seen only once. This CDR3 is 14 amino acids long. CDR1 is LNHDA and CDR2 is SQIVND in the germline V gene (reference sequence). V was trimmed by 3 bases and J by 4 bases, leaving 12 bases between them. General study results and limits: Donors were mostly white British, more females; clonal diversity possibly underestimated.

This receptor was identified in an adult in good health. This rearrangement joins TRBV19 to TRBJ1-1, with D possibly being TRBD1 (6 bases). Sample: peripheral blood, taken on day 0 of AZD1222 vaccination. In nucleotides, the CDR3 is TGTGCCAGTAGTATGGACAGTGGTACCACTGAAGCTTTCTTT. Residues: CASSMDSGTTEAFF.